A selection of T cell receptor beta chains follows, all from one sample in a study of blood T cell repertoires in COVID-19. Data came from immunoSEQ multiplex PCR; TCRdb stores just in-frame clones and leaves some out. This table has 150,000 to 200,000 clones, around 86% appearing once. The sample taken for sequencing was peripheral blood. These receptors all come from a young man with acute or convalescent COVID-19. CDR3s include the opening cysteine and the closing phenylalanine or tryptophan. A D gene is named only where the DNA matches it firmly. Not every row has a clone size; where given, it reads once, few, many or a size class.

D gene,clone size,J gene,V gene,CDR3 DNA,CDR3 protein
-,-,TRBJ1-5,TRBV24-1,TGTGCCACCTCCTGGGGGGGGAATCAGCCCCAGCATTTT,CATSWGGNQPQHF
-,-,TRBJ1-6,TRBV25-1,TGTGCCAGTAGAGGACTCTATAATTCACCCCTCCACTTT,CASRGLYNSPLHF
-,once,TRBJ2-5,TRBV4-1,TGCGCCAGCAGCCAAGGTCTAGGGAGTGACCAGTACTTC,CASSQGLGSDQYF
TRBD2,-,TRBJ2-5,TRBV3-1/TRBV3-2,TGTGCCAGCAGCCAGGGGTCTAGCGGGGCCCAAGAGACCCAGTACTTC,CASSQGSSGAQETQYF
-,once,TRBJ1-5,TRBV2,TGTGCCAGCAGTGTAGCTGGAATAACATACTATGGCAATCAGCCCCAGCATTTT,CASSVAGITYYGNQPQHF
TRBD1,-,TRBJ1-2,TRBV19,TGTGCCAGTAGCTGGGGGACAGAGTATGGCTACACCTTC,CASSWGTEYGYTF
-,-,TRBJ1-5,TRBV24-1,TGTGCCACCAGTAGACAGGCGGATCAGCCCCAGCATTTT,CATSRQADQPQHF
TRBD1,-,TRBJ1-5,TRBV30,TGTGCCTGGAGTGTAATGACAGGGAACCAGCCCCAGCATTTT,CAWSVMTGNQPQHF
TRBD2,-,TRBJ2-2,TRBV4-1,TGCGCCAGCAGCCAAGAGCCTAGCGGAAACACCGGGGAGCTGTTTTTT,CASSQEPSGNTGELFF
-,-,TRBJ1-1,TRBV7-9,TGTGCCAGCAGCTTCGGGACTCCGGACACTGAAGCTTTCTTT,CASSFGTPDTEAFF
TRBD2,-,TRBJ2-5,TRBV7-9,TGTGCCAGCAGCCCGACTAGCGGGGGGGCCGCTGAGACCCAGTACTTC,CASSPTSGGAAETQYF
TRBD2,-,TRBJ2-5,TRBV7-6,TGTGCCAGCAGCTCGCTAGCGGGGGCCATCCAAGAGACCCAGTACTTC,CASSSLAGAIQETQYF
-,-,TRBJ2-2,TRBV2,TGTGCCAGCAGTCGCAGCTCGGGCGGGGAGCTGTTTTTT,CASSRSSGGELFF